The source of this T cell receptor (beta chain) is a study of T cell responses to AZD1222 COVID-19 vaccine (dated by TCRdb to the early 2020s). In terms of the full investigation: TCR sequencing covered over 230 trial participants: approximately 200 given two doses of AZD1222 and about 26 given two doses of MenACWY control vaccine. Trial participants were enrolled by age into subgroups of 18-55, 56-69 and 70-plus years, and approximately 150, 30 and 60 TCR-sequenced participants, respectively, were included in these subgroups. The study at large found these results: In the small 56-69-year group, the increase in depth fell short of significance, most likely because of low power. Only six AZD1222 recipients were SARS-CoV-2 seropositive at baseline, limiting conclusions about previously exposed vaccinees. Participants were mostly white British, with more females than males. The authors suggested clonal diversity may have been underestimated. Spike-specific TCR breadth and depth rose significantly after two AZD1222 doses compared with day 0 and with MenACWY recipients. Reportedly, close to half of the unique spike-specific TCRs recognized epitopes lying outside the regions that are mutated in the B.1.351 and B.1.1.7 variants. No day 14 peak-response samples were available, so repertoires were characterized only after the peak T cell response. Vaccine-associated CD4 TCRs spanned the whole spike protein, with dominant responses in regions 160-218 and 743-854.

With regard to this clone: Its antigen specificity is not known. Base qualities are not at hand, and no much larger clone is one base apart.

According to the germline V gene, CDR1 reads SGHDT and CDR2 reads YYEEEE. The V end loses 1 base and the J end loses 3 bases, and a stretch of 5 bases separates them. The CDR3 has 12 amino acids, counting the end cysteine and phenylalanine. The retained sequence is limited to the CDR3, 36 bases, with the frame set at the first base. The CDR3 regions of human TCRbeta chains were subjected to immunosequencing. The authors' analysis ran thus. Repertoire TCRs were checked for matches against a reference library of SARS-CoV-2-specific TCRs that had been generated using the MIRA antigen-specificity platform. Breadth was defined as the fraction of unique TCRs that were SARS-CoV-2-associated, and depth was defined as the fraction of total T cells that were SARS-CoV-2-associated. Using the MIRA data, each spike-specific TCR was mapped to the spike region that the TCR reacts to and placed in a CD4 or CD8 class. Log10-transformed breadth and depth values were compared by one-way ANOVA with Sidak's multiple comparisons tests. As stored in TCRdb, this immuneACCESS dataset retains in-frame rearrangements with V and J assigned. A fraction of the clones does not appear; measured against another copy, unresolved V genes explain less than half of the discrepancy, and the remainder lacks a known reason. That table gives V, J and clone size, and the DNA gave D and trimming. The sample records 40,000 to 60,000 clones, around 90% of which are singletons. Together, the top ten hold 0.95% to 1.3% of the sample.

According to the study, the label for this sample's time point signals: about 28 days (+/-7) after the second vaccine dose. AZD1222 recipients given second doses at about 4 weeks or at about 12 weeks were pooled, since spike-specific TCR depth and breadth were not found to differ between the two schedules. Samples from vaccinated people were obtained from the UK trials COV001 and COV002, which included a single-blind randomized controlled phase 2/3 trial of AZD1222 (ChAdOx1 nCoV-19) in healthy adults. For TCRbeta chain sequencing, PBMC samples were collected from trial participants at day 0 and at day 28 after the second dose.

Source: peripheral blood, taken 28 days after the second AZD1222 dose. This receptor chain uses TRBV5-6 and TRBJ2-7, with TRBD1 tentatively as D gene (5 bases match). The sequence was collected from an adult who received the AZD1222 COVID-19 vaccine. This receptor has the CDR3 CASSLRGYEQYF. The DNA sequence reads TGTGCCAGCAGCTTGAGGGGCTACGAGCAGTACTTC.